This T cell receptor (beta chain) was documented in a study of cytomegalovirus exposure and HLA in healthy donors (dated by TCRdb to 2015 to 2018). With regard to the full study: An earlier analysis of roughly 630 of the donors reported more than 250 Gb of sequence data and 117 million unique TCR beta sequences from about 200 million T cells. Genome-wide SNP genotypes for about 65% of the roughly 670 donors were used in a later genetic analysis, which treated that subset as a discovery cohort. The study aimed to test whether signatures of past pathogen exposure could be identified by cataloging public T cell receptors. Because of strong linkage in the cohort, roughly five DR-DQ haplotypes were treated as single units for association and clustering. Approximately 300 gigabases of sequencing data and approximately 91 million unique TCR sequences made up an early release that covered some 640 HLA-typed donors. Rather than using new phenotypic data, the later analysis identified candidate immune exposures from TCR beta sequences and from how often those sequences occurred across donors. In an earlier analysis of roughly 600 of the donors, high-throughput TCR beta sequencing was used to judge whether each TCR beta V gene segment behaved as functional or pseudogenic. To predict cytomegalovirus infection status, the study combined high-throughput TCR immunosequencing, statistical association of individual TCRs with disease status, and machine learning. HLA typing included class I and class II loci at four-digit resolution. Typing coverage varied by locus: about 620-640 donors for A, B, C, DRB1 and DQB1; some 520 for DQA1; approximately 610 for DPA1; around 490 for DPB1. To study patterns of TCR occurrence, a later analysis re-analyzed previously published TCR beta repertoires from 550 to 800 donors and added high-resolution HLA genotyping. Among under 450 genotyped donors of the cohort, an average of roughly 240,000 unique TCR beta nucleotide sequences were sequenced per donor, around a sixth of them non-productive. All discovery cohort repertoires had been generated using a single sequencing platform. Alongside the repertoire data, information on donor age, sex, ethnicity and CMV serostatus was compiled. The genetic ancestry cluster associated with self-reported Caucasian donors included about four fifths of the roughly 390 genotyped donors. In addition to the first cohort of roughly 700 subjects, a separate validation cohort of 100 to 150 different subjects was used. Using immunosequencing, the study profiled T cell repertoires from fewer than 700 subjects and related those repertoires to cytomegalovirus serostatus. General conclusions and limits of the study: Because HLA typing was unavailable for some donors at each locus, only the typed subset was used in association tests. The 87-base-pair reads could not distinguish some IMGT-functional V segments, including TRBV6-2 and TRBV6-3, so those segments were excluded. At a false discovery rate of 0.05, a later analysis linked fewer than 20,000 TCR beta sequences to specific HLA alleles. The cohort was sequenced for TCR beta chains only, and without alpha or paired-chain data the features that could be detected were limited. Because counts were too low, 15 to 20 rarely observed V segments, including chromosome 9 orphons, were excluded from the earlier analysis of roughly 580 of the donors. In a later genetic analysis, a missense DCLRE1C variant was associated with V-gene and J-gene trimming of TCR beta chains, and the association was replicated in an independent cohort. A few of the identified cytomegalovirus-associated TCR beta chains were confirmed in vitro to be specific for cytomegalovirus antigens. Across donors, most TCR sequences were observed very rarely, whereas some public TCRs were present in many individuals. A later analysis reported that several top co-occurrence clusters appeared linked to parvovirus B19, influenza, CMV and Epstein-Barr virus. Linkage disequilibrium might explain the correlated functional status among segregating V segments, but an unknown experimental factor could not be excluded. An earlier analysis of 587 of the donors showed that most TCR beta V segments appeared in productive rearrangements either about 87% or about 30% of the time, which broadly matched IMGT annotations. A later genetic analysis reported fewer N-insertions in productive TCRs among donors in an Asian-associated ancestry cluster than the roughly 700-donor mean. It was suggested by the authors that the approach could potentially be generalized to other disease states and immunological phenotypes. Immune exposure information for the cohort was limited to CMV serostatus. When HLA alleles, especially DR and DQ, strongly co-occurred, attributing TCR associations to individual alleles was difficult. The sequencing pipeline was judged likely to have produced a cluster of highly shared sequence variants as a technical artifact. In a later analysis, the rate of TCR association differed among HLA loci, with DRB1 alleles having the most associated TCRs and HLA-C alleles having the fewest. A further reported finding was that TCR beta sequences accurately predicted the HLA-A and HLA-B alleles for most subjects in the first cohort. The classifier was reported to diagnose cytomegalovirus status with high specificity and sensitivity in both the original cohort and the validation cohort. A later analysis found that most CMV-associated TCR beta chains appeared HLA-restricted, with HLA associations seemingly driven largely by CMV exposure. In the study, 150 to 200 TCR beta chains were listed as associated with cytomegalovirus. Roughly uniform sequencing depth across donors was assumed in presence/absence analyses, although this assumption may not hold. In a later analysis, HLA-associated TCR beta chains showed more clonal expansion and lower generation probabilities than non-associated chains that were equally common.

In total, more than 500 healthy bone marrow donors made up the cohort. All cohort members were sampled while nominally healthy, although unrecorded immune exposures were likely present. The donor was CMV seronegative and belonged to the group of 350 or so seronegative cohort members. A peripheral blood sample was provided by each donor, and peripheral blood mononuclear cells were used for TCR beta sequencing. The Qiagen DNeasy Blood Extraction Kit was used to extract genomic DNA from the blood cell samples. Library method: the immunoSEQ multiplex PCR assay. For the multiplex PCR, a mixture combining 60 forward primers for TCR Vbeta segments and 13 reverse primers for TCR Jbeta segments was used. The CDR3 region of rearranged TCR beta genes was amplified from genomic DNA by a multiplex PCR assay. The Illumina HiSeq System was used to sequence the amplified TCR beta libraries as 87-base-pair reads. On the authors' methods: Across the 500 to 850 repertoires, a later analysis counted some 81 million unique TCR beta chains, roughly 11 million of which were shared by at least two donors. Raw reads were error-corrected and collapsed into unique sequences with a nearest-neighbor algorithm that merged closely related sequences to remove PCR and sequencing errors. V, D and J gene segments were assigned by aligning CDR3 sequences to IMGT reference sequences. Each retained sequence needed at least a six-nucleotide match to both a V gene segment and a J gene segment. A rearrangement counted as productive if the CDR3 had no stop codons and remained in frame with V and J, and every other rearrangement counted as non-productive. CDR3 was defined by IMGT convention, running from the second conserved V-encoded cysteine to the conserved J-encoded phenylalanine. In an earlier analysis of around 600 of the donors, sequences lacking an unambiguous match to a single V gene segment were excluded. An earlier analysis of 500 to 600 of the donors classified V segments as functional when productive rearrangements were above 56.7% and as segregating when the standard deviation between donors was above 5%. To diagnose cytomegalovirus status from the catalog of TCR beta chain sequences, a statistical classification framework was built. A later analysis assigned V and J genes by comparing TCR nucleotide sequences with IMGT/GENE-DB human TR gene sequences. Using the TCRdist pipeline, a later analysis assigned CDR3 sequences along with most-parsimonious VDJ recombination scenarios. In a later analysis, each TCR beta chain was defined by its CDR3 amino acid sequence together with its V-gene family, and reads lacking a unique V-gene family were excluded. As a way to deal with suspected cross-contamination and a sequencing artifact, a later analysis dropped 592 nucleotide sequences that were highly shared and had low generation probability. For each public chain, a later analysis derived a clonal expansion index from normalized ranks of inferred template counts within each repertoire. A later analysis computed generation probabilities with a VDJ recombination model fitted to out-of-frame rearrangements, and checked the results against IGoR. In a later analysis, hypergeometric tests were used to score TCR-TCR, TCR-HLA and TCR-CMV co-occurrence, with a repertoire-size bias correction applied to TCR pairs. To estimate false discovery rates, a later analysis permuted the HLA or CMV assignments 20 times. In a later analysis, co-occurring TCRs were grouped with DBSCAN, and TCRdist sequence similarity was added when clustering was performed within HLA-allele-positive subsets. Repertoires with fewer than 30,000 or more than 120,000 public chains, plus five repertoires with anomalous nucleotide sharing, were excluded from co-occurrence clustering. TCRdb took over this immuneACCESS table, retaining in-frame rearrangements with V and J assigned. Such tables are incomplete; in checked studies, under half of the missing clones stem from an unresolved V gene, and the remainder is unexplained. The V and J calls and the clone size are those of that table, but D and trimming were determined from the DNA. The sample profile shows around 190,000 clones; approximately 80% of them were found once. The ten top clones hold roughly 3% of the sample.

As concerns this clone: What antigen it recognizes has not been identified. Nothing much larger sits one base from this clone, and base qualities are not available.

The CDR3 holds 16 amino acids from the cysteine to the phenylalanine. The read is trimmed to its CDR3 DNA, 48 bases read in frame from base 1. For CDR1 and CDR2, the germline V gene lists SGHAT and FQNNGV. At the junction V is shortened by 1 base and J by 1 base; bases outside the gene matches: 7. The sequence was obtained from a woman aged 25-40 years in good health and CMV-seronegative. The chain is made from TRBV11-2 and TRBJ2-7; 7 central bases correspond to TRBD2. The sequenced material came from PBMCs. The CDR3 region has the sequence CASSLATRLASYEQYF. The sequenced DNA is TGTGCCAGCAGCTTAGCCACGAGACTAGCTTCCTACGAGCAGTACTTC.